In this sample, the clone carrying this TCR beta chain turned up once. Its antigen is unidentified. The PCR was carried out with 60 Vbeta primers and 13 Jbeta primers. Assay: immunoSEQ multiplex PCR; the TCRdb copy retains only in-frame clones and omits some. The sample has about 130,000 clones, approximately 80% seen once; the top ten hold around 8.9%. These data belong to a study of cytomegalovirus exposure and HLA in healthy donors. Study-wide points: One variant, a missense change in DCLRE1C, was linked in a later analysis to TCR beta V- and J-gene trimming. More clonal expansion characterized HLA-associated TCR beta chains than equally common others in a later analysis.

CDR1 and CDR2 from the germline V gene are MGHRA and YSYEKL. CDR3 length: 15 amino acids. V usage is TRBV4-1 and J usage is TRBJ2-5; no definite D call. The DNA end lines up better with TRBJ2-7; the J call may be wrong. Material: PBMCs. This receptor was taken from a man aged 30 to 39 in good health and CMV-seropositive. In DNA, the CDR3 is TGCGCCAGCAGCCAAGAAGCAAGATCCCCCTACGAGCAGTACTTC. Amino acids: CASSQEARSPYEQYF.